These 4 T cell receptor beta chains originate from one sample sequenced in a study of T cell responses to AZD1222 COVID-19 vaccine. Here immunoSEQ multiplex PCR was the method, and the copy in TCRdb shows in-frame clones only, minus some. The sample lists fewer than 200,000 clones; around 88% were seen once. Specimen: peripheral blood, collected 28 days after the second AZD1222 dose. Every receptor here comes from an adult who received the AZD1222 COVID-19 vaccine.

CDR3 nucleotides: TGTGCCAGCAGCCCGGGAACGGGGGCGGGCCGGAACACTGAAGCTTTCTTT. It specifies CASSPGTGAGRNTEAFF. V gene TRBV7-9 combines with J gene TRBJ1-1; a weak D match, TRBD1 (6 bases). Germline V gene sequence: CDR1 SEHNR, CDR2 FQNEAQ (reference sequence). The V and J ends lost 5 bases and 1 base respectively, with 20 bases between them. The CDR3 length is 17 residues.

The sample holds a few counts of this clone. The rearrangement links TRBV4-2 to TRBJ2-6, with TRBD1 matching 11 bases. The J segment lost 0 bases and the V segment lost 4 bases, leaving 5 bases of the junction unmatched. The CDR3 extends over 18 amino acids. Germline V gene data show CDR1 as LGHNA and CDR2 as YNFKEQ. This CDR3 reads CASSPSGTGGSGANVLTF. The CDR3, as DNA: TGTGCCAGCAGCCCCTCCGGGACAGGGGGCTCTGGGGCCAACGTCCTGACTTTC.

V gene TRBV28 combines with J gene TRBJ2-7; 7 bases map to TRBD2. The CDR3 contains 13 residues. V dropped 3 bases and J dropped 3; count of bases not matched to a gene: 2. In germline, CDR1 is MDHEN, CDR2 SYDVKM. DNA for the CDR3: TGTGCCAGCAGTTTGGGGGGGGACTACGAGCAGTACTTC. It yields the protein CASSLGGDYEQYF.

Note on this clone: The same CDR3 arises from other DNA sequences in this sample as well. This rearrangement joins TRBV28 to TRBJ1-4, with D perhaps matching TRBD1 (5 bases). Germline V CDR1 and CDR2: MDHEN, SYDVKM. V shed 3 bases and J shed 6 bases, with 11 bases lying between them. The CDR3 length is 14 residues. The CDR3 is CASSFPGRDEKLFF. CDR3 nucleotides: TGTGCCAGCAGTTTCCCAGGGCGGGATGAAAAACTGTTTTTT. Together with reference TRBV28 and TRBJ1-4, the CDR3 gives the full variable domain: DVKVTQSSRYLVKRTGEKVFLECVQDMDHENMFWYRQDPGLGLRLIYFSYDVKMKEKGDIPEGYSVSREKKERFSLILESASTNQTSMYLCASSFPGRDEKLFFGSGTQLSVL.